The entry below describes one T cell receptor (beta chain). The data originate from a study of lymphopenia after photon versus proton radiotherapy. The protocol was immunoSEQ multiplex PCR, while the TCRdb copy is restricted to in-frame clones and leaves out a portion. The table shows approximately 65,000 clones, with approximately 91% occurring only once. V lost 8 bases and J 4 bases, leaving 19 bases between the germline ends. Germline V gene data show CDR1 as MDHEN and CDR2 as SYDVKM. The CDR3 has 15 residues. Material: peripheral blood, obtained from a patient treated with photon-based radiotherapy. The V and J genes are TRBV28 and TRBJ2-3; no reliable D call. This clonotype was obtained from a woman aged 70 to 79 with pancreatic cancer. The CDR3 DNA reads as TGTGCCAGCGTTGGAAGGGTAAGGTGGGCAGATACGCAGTATTTT. Its protein is CASVGRVRWADTQYF.